This TCR beta chain was recovered during a study of regulatory T cells in long-lasting Graves disease. Study results and caveats: Newly diagnosed Graves' patients exceeded persistent ones in TCR diversity. Whereas new patients shared 870 or so public clonotypes, persistent patients shared more, at approximately 2,500.

Combining iRepertoire HTBI primers with Arm-PCR of CDR3 regions, the authors built TCR beta libraries. TCRdb reprocessed the multiplex PCR reads with MiXCR, giving one entry per CDR3 protein. This sample has fewer than 350,000 distinct CDR3 sequences, with 15% to 20% found just once. This clonotype was seen at least ten times. As yet, its antigen is unknown. As to time point: newly diagnosed GD, antithyroid drugs for less than 3 months. PBMC RNA served as the TCR library source. The authors drew about 9 milliliters of peripheral blood into EDTA tubes. The sequence was obtained from a female donor with Graves disease. This material consisted of peripheral blood mononuclear cells (PBMCs), taken at new diagnosis, from a patient treated with antithyroid drugs.

The CDR3 region is CASSIYSATNEKLFF. The CDR3 nucleotides are TGTGCCAGCAGTATCTACAGTGCAACTAATGAAAAACTGTTTTTT. The chain has TRBV6-1 and TRBJ1-4; D gene unclear. The germline V gene has CDR1 MNHNS and CDR2 SASEGT. The V gene lost 5 bases and the J gene lost 0 bases, with 10 bases spanning the gap. The CDR3 sequence is 15 residues long.